The TCR beta chain described here comes from a study of regulatory T cells in long-lasting Graves disease. HTBI primers from iRepertoire and Arm-PCR of CDR3 regions yielded the TCR beta libraries. TCRdb fed the multiplex PCR reads into MiXCR, producing one record per CDR3 protein. In the table there are 360,000 or so distinct CDR3 sequences, approximately 15% of which are singletons. Documented time point: newly diagnosed GD, antithyroid drugs for less than 3 months. Scientists built the TCR library using RNA that was extracted from PBMCs. The CDR3 covers 12 residues. Deletions cut 7 bases from V and 4 bases from J, with 11 bases between. CDR1 is MNHNS and CDR2 is SASEGT in the germline V gene. This same sample was also taken into another study, of T cells in Graves' hyperthyroidism and ophthalmopathy.

The sequencing here drew on peripheral blood mononuclear cells (PBMCs), taken at new diagnosis, from a patient treated with antithyroid drugs. The source of this sequence is a man between 35 and 55 years old with Graves disease. This chain connects TRBV6-1 to TRBJ2-7; possible D gene TRBD1, 6 bases. CDR3 DNA sequence: TGTGCCAGCAACGACGGACAGTACGAGCAGTACTTC. Protein product: CASNDGQYEQYF.